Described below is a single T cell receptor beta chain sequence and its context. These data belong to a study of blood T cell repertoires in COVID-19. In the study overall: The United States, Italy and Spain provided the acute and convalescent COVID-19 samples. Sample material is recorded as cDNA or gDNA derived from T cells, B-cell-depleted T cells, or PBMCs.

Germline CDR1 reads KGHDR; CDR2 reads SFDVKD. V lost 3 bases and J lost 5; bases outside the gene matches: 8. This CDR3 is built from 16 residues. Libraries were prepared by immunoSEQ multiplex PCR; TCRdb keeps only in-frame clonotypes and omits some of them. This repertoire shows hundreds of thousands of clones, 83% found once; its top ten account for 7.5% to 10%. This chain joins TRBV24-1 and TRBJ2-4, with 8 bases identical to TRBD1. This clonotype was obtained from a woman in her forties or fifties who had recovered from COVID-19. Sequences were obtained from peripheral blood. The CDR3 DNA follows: TGTGCCACCAGTGATCGTACCGGGACAGGAGAAAACATTCAGTACTTC. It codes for CATSDRTGTGENIQYF.